This TCR beta chain was sequenced for a study of T cell responses to AZD1222 COVID-19 vaccine. This table comes from immunoSEQ multiplex PCR, and its TCRdb copy is limited to in-frame clones, with some not included. The data hold more than 100,000 clones, with approximately 85% observed a single time. This clone came up once. The CDR3 is made up of 15 amino acids. The V end lost 0 bases, the J end lost 8 bases, and 13 bases lay between the germline ends. From germline, CDR1 is MGHRA and CDR2 YSYEKL. The sample was peripheral blood, taken 28 days after the second dose of the MenACWY control vaccine. The J gene is TRBJ1-4, the V gene TRBV4-1, with D maybe TRBD1 (5 bases). The receptor was isolated from an adult who received the MenACWY meningococcal vaccine as a control. The CDR3 spells CASSQERGAREKLFF. The CDR3 DNA reads TGCGCCAGCAGCCAAGAAAGGGGAGCGCGAGAAAAACTGTTTTTT.